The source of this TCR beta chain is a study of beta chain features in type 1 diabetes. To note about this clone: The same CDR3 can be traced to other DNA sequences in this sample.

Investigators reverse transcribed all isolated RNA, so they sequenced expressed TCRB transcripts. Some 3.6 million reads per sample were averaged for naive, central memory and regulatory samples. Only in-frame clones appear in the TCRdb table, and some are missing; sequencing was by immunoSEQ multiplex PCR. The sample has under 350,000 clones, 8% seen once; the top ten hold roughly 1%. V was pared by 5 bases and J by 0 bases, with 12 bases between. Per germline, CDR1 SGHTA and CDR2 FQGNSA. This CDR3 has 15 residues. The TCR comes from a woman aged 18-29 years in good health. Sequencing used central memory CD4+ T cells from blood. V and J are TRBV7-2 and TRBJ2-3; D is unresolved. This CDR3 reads CASSLGQPSTDTQYF. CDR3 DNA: TGTGCCAGCAGCCTCGGGCAGCCGAGCACAGATACGCAGTATTTT.